Below are 20 T cell receptor beta chains sequenced from a single sample in a study of chronic HIV infection and antiretroviral therapy. TCRdb passed the 5' RACE reads through MiXCR, listing each CDR3 protein once. This table has 40,000 to 50,000 distinct CDR3 sequences, 19% appearing once. Sequencing used peripheral blood. The receptors originated from an adult who had HIV and had not received antiretroviral therapy, or was an uninfected healthy control (not recorded which).

The chain has TRBV20-1 and TRBJ2-7, with TRBD2 matching over 7 bases. The CDR3 is made up of 13 amino acids. Germline lookup yields CDR1 DFQATT and CDR2 SNEGSKA (reference sequence). After removal of 3 bases from V and 11 bases from J, the junction contained 13 bases not matched to a gene. The CDR3 spells CSASPRAGVMKYF. The DNA of the CDR3 is TGCAGTGCTAGCCCGAGGGCGGGAGTGATGAAGTACTTC.

This clonotype has a handful of counts. The CDR3 sequence is CASSSAAGNTGELFF. The CDR3 DNA follows: TGTGCCAGCAGTTCCGCAGCAGGGAACACCGGGGAGCTGTTTTTT. This rearrangement joins TRBV28 to TRBJ2-2; D is unclear. V lost 4 bases and J lost 1, with 10 bases in between. The CDR3 runs 15 residues. Germline V gene lookup returns CDR1 MDHEN and CDR2 SYDVKM.

This clonotype has a handful of counts. The CDR3 here is CASSLGGRSNQPQHF. The CDR3 nucleotides are TGCGCCAGCAGCTTGGGGGGGCGCAGCAATCAGCCCCAGCATTTT. The genes are TRBV5-1 and TRBJ1-5; tentatively, D is TRBD1 (6 bases). Per the germline V gene, CDR1 is SGHRS and CDR2 is YFSETQ. The CDR3 spans 15 residues. The V end was cut by 0 bases, the J end by 1 base, with 8 bases between.

The rearrangement joins TRBV7-9 to TRBJ1-2; 7 bases line up with TRBD1. With 10 bases clipped from V and 7 bases from J, the junction kept 9 bases outside the gene matches. The CDR3 contains 12 residues. Germline CDR1 SEHNR, CDR2 FQNEAQ (reference sequence). The CDR3 here is CATPLRGTGYTF. The CDR3 region has the DNA TGTGCCACCCCACTCAGGGGGACTGGCTACACCTTC.

This chain uses TRBV28 with TRBJ1-1; D unresolved. The V gene lost 8 bases and the J gene lost 0 bases, with 22 bases spanning the gap. There are 17 residues in the CDR3. The germline V gene encodes CDR1 MDHEN and CDR2 SYDVKM. CDR3 nucleotides: TGTGCCAGCCCCCCGGAGGGCAGAGAGATGCTGAACACTGAAGCTTTCTTT. This gives the protein CASPPEGREMLNTEAFF.

This clonotype is labeled medium-sized. The V and J genes are TRBV29-1 and TRBJ1-1; 7 nucleotides match TRBD1. The ends lost 5 bases at V and 3 bases at J; junction bases unmatched: 6. The CDR3 loop spans 13 amino acids. CDR1 and CDR2 from the germline V gene are SQVTM and ANQGSEA. This CDR3 reads CSVTRTGDTEAFF. The DNA of the CDR3 is TGCAGCGTTACCAGAACAGGGGACACTGAAGCTTTCTTT.

This chain uses TRBV6-4 with TRBJ1-1, with TRBD1 identical over 8 bases. The CDR3 loop spans 15 amino acids. J was trimmed by 4 bases and V by 5 bases; bases with no gene match: 9. Germline CDR1 and CDR2: MRHNA and SNTAGT. This chain's CDR3 is CASSPEQGVGTEAFF. The CDR3, as DNA: TGTGCCAGCAGTCCTGAACAGGGGGTCGGCACTGAAGCTTTCTTT.

At least ten counts were recorded for this clonotype. This chain links TRBV7-9 with TRBJ1-1, with 7 bases that match TRBD1. The CDR3 contains 11 residues. Germline V gene data show CDR1 as SEHNR and CDR2 as FQNEAQ (reference sequence). J gave up 7 bases and V 5 bases, and 1 base lay outside the gene matches. The CDR3 region is CASSRDSEAFF. DNA of the CDR3: TGTGCCAGCAGCAGGGACAGTGAAGCTTTCTTT. The whole variable domain, remainder taken from reference TRBV7-9 and TRBJ1-1, is DTGVSQNPRHKITKRGQNVTFRCDPISEHNRLYWYRQTLGQGPEFLTYFQNEAQLEKSRLLSDRFSAERPKGSFSTLEIQRTEQGDSAMYLCASSRDSEAFFGQGTRLTVV.

This clonotype is medium-sized. V gene TRBV29-1 combines with J gene TRBJ1-2; D ambiguous. V was pared by 0 bases and J by 10 bases, with 12 bases between. The CDR3 has 12 amino acids. Per germline, CDR1 SQVTM and CDR2 ANQGSEA. CDR3 DNA: TGCAGCGTTGAAGATTTACCTACAGTCTACACCTTC. Translating it yields CSVEDLPTVYTF.

V gene TRBV20-1 combines with J gene TRBJ1-6; no reliable D call. CDR1 DFQATT and CDR2 SNEGSKA come from the germline V gene (reference sequence). This CDR3 has 12 amino acids. Here the CDR3 reads CSPRGQDSPLHF. DNA for the CDR3: TGCAGCCCCCGTGGGCAGGATTCACCCCTCCACTTT.

The chain employs TRBV5-1 and TRBJ1-1; D is ambiguous. CDR1 SGHRS and CDR2 YFSETQ come from the germline V gene. The CDR3 contains 13 residues. V lost 0 bases, J lost 4 bases, and 7 bases lay in between. The CDR3 coding sequence is TGCGCCAGCAGCTTGGCTAGGGCCACTGAAGCTTTCTTT. Encoded protein: CASSLARATEAFF.

This clonotype has a handful of counts. This chain joins TRBV30 and TRBJ2-7; 11 bases align to TRBD2. The CDR3 spans 14 residues. Germline V CDR1 and CDR2: GTSNPN, SVGIG (reference sequence). Germline trimming cut 0 bases from V and 6 bases from J; bases unmatched to any gene: 4. CDR3 amino acids: CAWSVGLAGGEQYF. CDR3 nucleotide sequence: TGTGCCTGGAGTGTAGGGCTAGCGGGAGGCGAGCAGTACTTC.

The rearrangement links TRBV29-1 to TRBJ1-2; D gene uncertain. The V end was cut by 3 bases, the J end by 8 bases, with 13 bases between. The germline gives CDR1 SQVTM, CDR2 ANQGSEA. The CDR3 length is 12 residues. CDR3 loop: CSVEFRVRGYTF. CDR3 DNA: TGCAGCGTTGAGTTCCGGGTTCGGGGCTACACCTTC.

This clonotype was seen more than once but under ten times. One end of the junction is discordant with germline, which a read error may explain. The rearrangement links TRBV27 to TRBJ2-3; 13 nucleotides line up with TRBD2. Germline CDR1 and CDR2: MNHEY and SMNVEV (reference sequence). The CDR3 is 17 residues long. Here the CDR3 reads CASSLSTGLAGVNTQYF. The CDR3 DNA sequence: TGTGCCAGCAGTCTATCTACCGGACTAGCGGGAGTAAATACGCAGTATTTT.

This clonotype was picked up a small number of times. V is TRBV28 and J is TRBJ2-1; D uncertain. Trimming removed 5 bases from V and 5 bases from J, with 10 bases in between. This CDR3 contains 13 residues. Per germline, CDR1 MDHEN and CDR2 SYDVKM. CDR3 protein: CASSISKNNEQFF. The CDR3 nucleotides read TGTGCCAGCAGTATTAGTAAAAACAATGAGCAGTTCTTC.

This clonotype was seen repeatedly, ten times or more. The chain is built from TRBV3-1 and TRBJ2-1, with 14 bases that match TRBD2. Germline CDR1 is LGHDT and CDR2 is YNNKEL (reference sequence). The V and J ends lost 6 bases and 8 bases, in that order; junction bases with no gene match: 6. The CDR3 runs 15 residues. The CDR3 region has the DNA TGTGCCAGCAGGCGGACTAGCGGGAGGATGGATGAGCAGTTCTTC. It specifies CASRRTSGRMDEQFF.

The table lists this clonotype with a few counts. This CDR3 is CASSLSLNTEAFF. CDR3 DNA: TGTGCCAGTAGCTTAAGCTTGAACACTGAAGCTTTCTTT. The chain uses TRBV14 and TRBJ1-1; D remains ambiguous. Germline values: CDR1 SGHDN, CDR2 FVKESK. Between the trimmed V and J ends, which lost 9 bases and 0 bases, there was a span of 11 bases. There are 13 residues in the CDR3.

The V and J genes are TRBV28 and TRBJ2-3, with D perhaps matching TRBD1 or TRBD2 (5 bases each). The ends were cut back, 6 bases at V and 5 bases at J, with 15 bases in the middle. CDR1 MDHEN and CDR2 SYDVKM come from the germline V gene. The CDR3 totals 14 residues. The CDR3 DNA reads as TGTGCCAGCAGCCCCTACGAGGGGCTAGATACGCAGTATTTT. Translated: CASSPYEGLDTQYF. Combining the CDR3 with reference TRBV28 and TRBJ2-3 gives the whole variable domain DVKVTQSSRYLVKRTGEKVFLECVQDMDHENMFWYRQDPGLGLRLIYFSYDVKMKEKGDIPEGYSVSREKKERFSLILESASTNQTSMYLCASSPYEGLDTQYFGPGTRLTVL.

The rearrangement joins TRBV23-1 to TRBJ2-4, with a tentative D call TRBD2 (5 bases). TRBV23-1 is flagged as an ORF with uncertain function. The CDR3 spans 16 residues. Trimming pared 0 bases from V and 0 bases from J, leaving 9 bases between. CDR3 in amino acids: CASSQSLGLAKNIQYF. The CDR3, as DNA: TGCGCCAGCAGTCAATCTTTAGGACTAGCCAAAAACATTCAGTACTTC.

The rearrangement uses TRBV15 and TRBJ1-6; D not certain. Germline values: CDR1 LNHNV, CDR2 YYDKDF (reference sequence). V shed 3 bases and J shed 13 bases, with 28 bases lying between them. This CDR3 has 18 amino acids. The CDR3, as DNA: TGTGCCACCAGCAGGCCGGCCAGCGCGGCAGCGGGCCAAGTGCCCCTCCACTTT. This gives the protein CATSRPASAAAGQVPLHF.